The clone carrying this TCR beta chain showed up just a few times. Its antigen is unknown. This record comes from a study of tumor-infiltrating lymphocytes in primary liver carcinoma. For the study at large: In every tissue type, samples returned a similar yield of roughly 3.5 to 8 million productive TCRbeta reads. Study-wide results and limits: The study found a significantly higher top-250-clone fraction in tumors than in blood (p = 0.039). The study found tumor-adjacent and tumor-blood pairs overlapped less than tumor region pairs.

The approximately 17-32 mg bulk tissue piece was not sorted before simultaneous RNA and DNA extraction. The patients presented with primary liver carcinoma, which was managed through surgical resection. The authors made TCR beta cDNA from roughly 480 ng total RNA with a constant-region primer. Three nested multiplex PCR rounds, a slightly modified ARM-PCR, produced the libraries for TCR beta. TRBV1-TRBV30 forward primers paired with a C-beta reverse primer drove the first two PCR rounds, around 10 cycles each. TCRdb re-derived calls from the multiplex PCR reads in MiXCR, one entry per CDR3 protein. Among 95,000 to 150,000 distinct CDR3 sequences listed, around 70% were seen once. CDR1 and CDR2 (germline): MDHEN, SYDVKM. V lost 5 bases and J lost 3, with 13 bases in between. This CDR3 is 15 amino acids long.

Specimen: tumor-adjacent normal liver tissue. The genes are TRBV28 and TRBJ1-4; possible D gene TRBD1, 6 bases. The receptor was isolated from a woman aged 55-70 years with primary liver carcinoma and hepatitis B virus infection. The chain's CDR3 is CASSATGIPNEKLFF. The CDR3 nucleotides read TGTGCCAGCAGTGCAACAGGGATCCCTAATGAAAAACTGTTTTTT.